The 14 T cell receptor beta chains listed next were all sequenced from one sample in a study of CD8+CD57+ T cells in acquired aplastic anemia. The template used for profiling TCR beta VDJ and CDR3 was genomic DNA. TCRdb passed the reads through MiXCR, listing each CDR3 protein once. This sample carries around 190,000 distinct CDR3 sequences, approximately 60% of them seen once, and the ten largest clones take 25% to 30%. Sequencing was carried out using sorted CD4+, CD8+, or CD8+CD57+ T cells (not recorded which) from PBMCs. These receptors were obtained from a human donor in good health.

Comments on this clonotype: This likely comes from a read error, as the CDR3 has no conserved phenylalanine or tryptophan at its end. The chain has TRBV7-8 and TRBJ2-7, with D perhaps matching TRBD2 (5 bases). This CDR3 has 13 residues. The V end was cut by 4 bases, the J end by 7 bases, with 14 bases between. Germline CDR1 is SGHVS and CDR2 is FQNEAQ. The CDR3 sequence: CASSSPRDPEQYL. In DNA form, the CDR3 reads TGTGCCAGCAGCTCCCCCCGGGATCCAGAGCAGTACCTC.

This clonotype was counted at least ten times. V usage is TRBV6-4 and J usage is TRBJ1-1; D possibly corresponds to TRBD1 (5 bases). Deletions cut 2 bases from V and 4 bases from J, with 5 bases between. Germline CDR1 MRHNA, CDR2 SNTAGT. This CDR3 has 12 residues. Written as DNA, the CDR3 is TGTGCCAGCAGTGACGGGGGCACTGAAGCTTTCTTT. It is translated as CASSDGGTEAFF.

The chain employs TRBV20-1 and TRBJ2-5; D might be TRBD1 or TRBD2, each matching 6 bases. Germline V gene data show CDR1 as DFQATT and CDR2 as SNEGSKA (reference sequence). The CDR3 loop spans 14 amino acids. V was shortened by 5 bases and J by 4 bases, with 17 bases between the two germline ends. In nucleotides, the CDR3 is TGCAGTGCTTTTCGACCGGGGGCAGGAGAGACCCAGTACTTC. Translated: CSAFRPGAGETQYF.

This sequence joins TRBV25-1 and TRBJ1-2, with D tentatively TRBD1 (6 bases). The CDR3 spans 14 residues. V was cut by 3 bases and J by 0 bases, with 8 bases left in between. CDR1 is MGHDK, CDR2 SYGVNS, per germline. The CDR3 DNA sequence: TGTGCCAGCAGTGAGGGGGGCCCTAACTATGGCTACACCTTC. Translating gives CASSEGGPNYGYTF.

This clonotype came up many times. In nucleotides, the CDR3 is TGTGCCACCAGCAGAGATCGCGGGGAGGCGTATGGCTACACCTTC. Encoded protein: CATSRDRGEAYGYTF. The gene calls are TRBV15 and TRBJ1-2; no reliable D call. Germline-derived CDR1 and CDR2 are LNHNV and YYDKDF (reference sequence). The CDR3 spans 15 residues. Trimming left V 0 bases short and J 5 bases short, with 13 bases between.

In DNA, the CDR3 is TGTGCCAGCAGCTCTAGCCTTCCGGGACCAGACGGTAATGAAAAACTGTTTTTT. It translates to CASSSSLPGPDGNEKLFF. This sequence joins TRBV7-9 and TRBJ1-4, with D possibly matching TRBD1 (5 bases). Germline CDR1 is SEHNR and CDR2 is FQNEAQ (reference sequence). The ends were cut back, 4 bases at V and 4 bases at J, with 22 bases in the middle. The CDR3 consists of 18 residues. Full variable domain (rest looked up from reference TRBV7-9 and TRBJ1-4): DTGVSQNPRHKITKRGQNVTFRCDPISEHNRLYWYRQTLGQGPEFLTYFQNEAQLEKSRLLSDRFSAERPKGSFSTLEIQRTEQGDSAMYLCASSSSLPGPDGNEKLFFGSGTQLSVL.

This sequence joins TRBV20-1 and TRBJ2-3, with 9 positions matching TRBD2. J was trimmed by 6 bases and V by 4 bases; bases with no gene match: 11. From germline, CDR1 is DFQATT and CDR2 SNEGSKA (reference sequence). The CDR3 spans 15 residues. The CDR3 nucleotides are TGCAGTGCTATGCCGGGACTAGCTGTAAGGGATACGCAGTATTTT. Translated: CSAMPGLAVRDTQYF.

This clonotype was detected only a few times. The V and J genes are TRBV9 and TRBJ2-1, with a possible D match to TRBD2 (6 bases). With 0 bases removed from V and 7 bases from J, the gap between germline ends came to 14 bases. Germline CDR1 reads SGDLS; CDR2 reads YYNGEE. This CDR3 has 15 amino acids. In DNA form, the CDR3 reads TGTGCCAGCAGCGTAGACGGACTATGGAGGAATGAGCAGTTCTTC. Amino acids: CASSVDGLWRNEQFF.

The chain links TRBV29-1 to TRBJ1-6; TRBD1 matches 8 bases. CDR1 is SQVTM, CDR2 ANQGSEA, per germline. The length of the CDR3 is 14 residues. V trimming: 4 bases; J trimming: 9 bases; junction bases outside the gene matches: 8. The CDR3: CSVGEAGGGSPLHF. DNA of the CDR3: TGCAGCGTTGGAGAAGCAGGGGGCGGTTCACCCCTCCACTTT.

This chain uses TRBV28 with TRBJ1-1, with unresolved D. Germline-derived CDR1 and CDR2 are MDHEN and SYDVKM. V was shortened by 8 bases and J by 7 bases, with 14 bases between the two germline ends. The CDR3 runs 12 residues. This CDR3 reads CASYSVGIEAFF. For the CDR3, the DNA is TGTGCCAGCTATTCTGTGGGAATTGAAGCTTTCTTT.

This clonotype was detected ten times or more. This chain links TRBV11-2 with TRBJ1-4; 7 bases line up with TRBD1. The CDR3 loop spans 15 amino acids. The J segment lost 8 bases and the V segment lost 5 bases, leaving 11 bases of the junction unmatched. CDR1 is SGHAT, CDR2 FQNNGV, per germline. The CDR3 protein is CASSPQGGGGEKLFF. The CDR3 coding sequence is TGTGCCAGCAGCCCCCAGGGGGGGGGTGGAGAAAAACTGTTTTTT.

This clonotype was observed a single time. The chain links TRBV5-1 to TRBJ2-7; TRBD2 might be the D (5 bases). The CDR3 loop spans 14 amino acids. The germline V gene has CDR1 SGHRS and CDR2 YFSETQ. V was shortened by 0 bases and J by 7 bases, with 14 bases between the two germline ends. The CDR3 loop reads CASSLVDSNREQYF. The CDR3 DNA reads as TGCGCCAGCAGCTTGGTGGACTCCAATAGGGAGCAGTACTTC.

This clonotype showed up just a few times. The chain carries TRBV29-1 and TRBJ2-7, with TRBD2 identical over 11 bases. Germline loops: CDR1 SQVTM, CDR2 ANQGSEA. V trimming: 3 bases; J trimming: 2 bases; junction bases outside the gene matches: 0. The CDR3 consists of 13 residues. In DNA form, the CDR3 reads TGCAGCGTTGAGACTAGCGGGGCCTACGAGCAGTACTTC. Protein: CSVETSGAYEQYF.

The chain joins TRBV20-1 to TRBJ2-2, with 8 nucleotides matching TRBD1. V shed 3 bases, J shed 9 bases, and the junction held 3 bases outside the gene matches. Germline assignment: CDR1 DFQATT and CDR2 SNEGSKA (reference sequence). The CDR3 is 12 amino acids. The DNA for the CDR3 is TGCAGTGCTAGTGGGACAGGAAGGGAGCTGTTTTTT. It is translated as CSASGTGRELFF.